This TCR beta chain emerged from a study of T cells after yellow fever vaccination. Study-level points and caveats: Clonotypes shared by both compartments, CD4 and CD8, made up a small share. When the response was secondary, it was weaker but reached its peak faster, day 5 versus 15. Post-booster samples contained most primary-vaccination clones (around 95% CD4, 70% to 90% CD8).

Germline-derived CDR1 and CDR2 are MNHEY and SVGAGI. V lost 0 bases, J lost 7 bases, and 9 bases stayed unmatched. CDR3 length: 16 amino acids. TCR cDNA was made by 5'RACE template switching, adding a universal primer site and UMIs. TCRdb fed the 5' RACE reads into MiXCR, producing one record per CDR3 protein. The sample lists some 420,000 distinct CDR3 sequences; under 20% were seen once. This clonotype appeared a few times. Antigen specificity is unknown. The genes are TRBV6-5 and TRBJ1-5; 7 bases line up with TRBD1. The sequence was obtained from a man between 18 and 35 years old who received the YFV17D yellow fever vaccine. This specimen consisted of PBMCs, obtained before the yellow fever booster vaccination. The CDR3 loop is CASSYSMPAGGQPQHF. In DNA form, the CDR3 reads TGTGCCAGCAGTTACTCGATGCCGGCAGGGGGACAGCCCCAGCATTTT.